A single sample gave rise to the 11 T cell receptor beta chains below, sequenced in a study of T cell clonality in common variable immunodeficiency (dated by TCRdb to 2014 to 2015). Receptors were amplified or captured by the immunoSEQ multiplex PCR assay. Imported from immuneACCESS, the table was reduced by TCRdb to in-frame sequences with V and J called. These copies leave out some clones; in studies compared against another copy, an unresolved V gene accounts for under half, and the cause of the remainder is not known. The sample features 42,000 or so clones, and none is a singleton. Approximately 1.4% of the sample belongs to the ten largest clones. Material for sequencing was peripheral blood mononuclear cells. The origin of the receptors is a person aged 18 to 75 in good health.

This clone has at least ten counts. The CDR3 end falls 3 residues outside the read, so it is completed with the germline J gene. The chain recombines TRBV10-1 with TRBJ2-7, with 10 bases matching TRBD2. The CDR3 covers 14 residues. The V gene end was trimmed by 2 bases and the J gene end by 5 bases; junction bases not matched to a gene: 3. Germline V gene data show CDR1 as WNHNN and CDR2 as SYGVQD (reference sequence). CDR3 in amino acids: CASSEGTSVHEQYF. Partial CDR3 DNA: TGCGCCAGCAGTGAGGGGACTAGCGTCCACGAG.

At least ten counts were recorded for this clone. The DNA ends 3 residues before the CDR3 does, and the rest of the CDR3 is filled in from the germline J gene. The chain has TRBV6-4 and TRBJ2-1; 9 bases match TRBD2. Germline CDR1 reads MRHNA; CDR2 reads SNTAGT. The length of the CDR3 is 15 residues. V lost 5 bases, J lost 4 bases, and 6 bases stayed unmatched. The CDR3 DNA, read in part, is TGTGCCAGCAGTTTGGTAGCGGGAGAATACAATGAG. It encodes CASSLVAGEYNE. The whole CDR3 protein is CASSLVAGEYNEQFF.

This clone was recorded many times. The sequenced fragment ends 3 residues before the CDR3 boundary, so the rest is inferred from the germline J gene. The chain uses TRBV23-1 and TRBJ2-7, with D perhaps matching TRBD2 (6 bases). TRBV23-1 is known as an ORF, though its function is uncertain. The V and J ends lost 4 bases and 0 bases respectively, with 13 bases between them. CDR3 size: 15 residues. Partial CDR3 DNA: TGCGCCAGCAGTCGATCCCCGGGACTCTCCTACGAG. The encoded protein is CASSRSPGLSYE. The whole CDR3 protein is CASSRSPGLSYEQYF.

This clone was detected a few times. The read is 3 residues too short to cover the CDR3 end, so that end is filled in from the germline J gene. This sequence joins TRBV11-2 and TRBJ2-3; 8 nucleotides agree with TRBD1. Per germline, CDR1 SGHAT and CDR2 FQNNGV. CDR3 length equals 13 residues. The part of the CDR3 DNA that was read is TGTGCCAGCAGCTTAATCCGACAGGGGACG. Protein product: CASSLIRQGT. The CDR3 reads in full as CASSLIRQGTQYF.

Ten or more counts support this clone. The sequenced fragment ends 3 residues before the CDR3 boundary, so the rest is inferred from the germline J gene. The chain couples TRBV4-1 to TRBJ2-7, with 9 bases lining up with TRBD2. The CDR3 totals 16 residues. Trimming at V came to 1 base and at J to 2 bases, leaving 6 bases not matched to a gene. From germline, CDR1 is MGHRA and CDR2 YSYEKL. CDR3 sequence: CASSQGSGRGTYEQYF. The part of the CDR3 DNA that was read is TGCGCCAGCAGCCAAGGTAGCGGGAGAGGCACCTACGAG.

This clone has at least ten counts. The CDR3 end is not reached by the read, which stops 3 residues before it; the germline J gene fills it in. The chain is built from TRBV5-1 and TRBJ2-2; TRBD2 matches at 12 bases. Losses at the gene ends were 3 bases for V and 4 bases for J; bases not matched to a gene: 10. This CDR3 spans 18 amino acids. The germline V gene has CDR1 SGHRS and CDR2 YFSETQ. CDR3 DNA, as far as it was read: TGCGCCAGCAGCTCCTACTCGGGACTAGCGGGCGTCACCGGGGAG. Protein product: CASSSYSGLAGVTGE. The entire CDR3 reads CASSSYSGLAGVTGELFF.

This clone was detected ten times or more. This CDR3 is also generated by other DNA sequences in the sample. Incomplete CDR3 DNA: TGTGCCTGGAGTGTAGCAGGTAATCAGCCC. This gives the protein CAWSVAGNQP. The full CDR3 protein reads CAWSVAGNQPQHF. The rearrangement joins TRBV30 to TRBJ1-5; D gene ambiguous. The read halts 3 residues ahead of the CDR3 end, with the missing end drawn from the germline J gene. Germline loops: CDR1 GTSNPN, CDR2 SVGIG (reference sequence). The CDR3 consists of 13 residues. The ends were cut back, 0 bases at V and 4 bases at J, with 7 bases in the middle.

The table lists this clone with many counts. The read comes to an end 3 residues before the CDR3 does, leaving the germline J gene to fill in the end. This chain uses TRBV18 with TRBJ2-1, with TRBD2 matching 8 bases. The V gene's germline CDR1 is KGHSH and CDR2 LQKENI. The V gene end was trimmed by 0 bases and the J gene end by 2 bases; junction bases not matched to a gene: 6. The CDR3 runs to 17 residues. CDR3 DNA (partial): TGTGCCAGCTCACCACCCGGAGCACTAGCGGCCTACAATGAG. Protein: CASSPPGALAAYNE. From start to end, the CDR3 is CASSPPGALAAYNEQFF.

This clone came up many times. The read comes to an end 3 residues before the CDR3 does, leaving the germline J gene to fill in the end. The chain recombines TRBV20-1 with TRBJ2-3, with TRBD2 identical over 8 bases. This CDR3 region has 14 residues. The V segment lost 3 bases and the J segment 3 bases; nucleotides outside the gene matches: 5. The V gene's germline CDR1 is DFQATT and CDR2 SNEGSKA (reference sequence). The CDR3 bases that were read are TGCAGTGCTAGTGGCCAGCGGGAGACAGATACG. This gives the protein CSASGQRETDT. Given in full, the CDR3 is CSASGQRETDTQYF.

At least ten counts were recorded for this clone. The CDR3 bases that were read are TGCAGTGCCCCCCGGCGTCTGGGTGCGGATGAG. This encodes CSAPRRLGADE. The whole CDR3 sequence reads CSAPRRLGADEQFF. The chain uses TRBV20-1 and TRBJ2-1; D not certain. Read sequence stops 3 residues before the CDR3 end, and the germline J gene provides the missing end. V lost 6 bases, J lost 8 bases, and 20 bases lay in between. There are 14 residues in the CDR3. Germline assignment: CDR1 DFQATT and CDR2 SNEGSKA (reference sequence).

In this sample, this clone turned up many times. The read falls 3 residues short of the CDR3 end, and the missing part is taken from the germline J gene. The rearrangement joins TRBV13 to TRBJ2-7, with 8 bases aligning to TRBD2. Unmatched junction bases numbered 3, after V lost 2 bases and J lost 3 bases. Germline CDR1 reads PRHDT; CDR2 reads FYEKMQ (reference sequence). The CDR3 covers 14 residues. The sequenced part of the CDR3 DNA is TGTGCCAGCAGCTTAAGCGGGAGTCGCTACGAG. Translated, it gives CASSLSGSRYE. The entire CDR3 protein reads CASSLSGSRYEQYF.